This T cell receptor beta chain was profiled in a study of cytotoxic CD8 clonotypes in ibrutinib-treated CLL. Study summary: The patients, under 13 relapsed/refractory and fewer than 16 treatment-naive, included approximately 17 who were IGHV unmutated.

Depths of 1 in 200,000 to 1 in 1 million T cells were the sequencing target. Assay used: immunoSEQ multiplex PCR; TCRdb lists only in-frame clones, some missing. This sample has 160,000 or so clones, with 84% found just once. This clone was counted a few times. The CDR3 length is 13 residues. Looked up from germline, CDR1 is SNHLY and CDR2 is FYNNEI. V lost 7 bases and J 7 bases, leaving 14 bases between the germline ends. The sequenced sample was PBMCs, obtained after 24 months of ibrutinib treatment. This receptor was identified in a human donor with chronic lymphocytic leukemia. The V call is TRBV2, the J call TRBJ2-1; D tentatively fits TRBD1 or TRBD2 (6 bases each). The CDR3 spells CASIRRGANEQFF. CDR3 nucleotides: TGTGCCAGCATTCGAAGGGGGGCAAATGAGCAGTTCTTC.